This T cell receptor beta chain came from a study of molecular identifiers for immune sequencing clone quantification (dated by TCRdb to the late 2010s). For the study in its entirety: In a replicate experiment, RNA from about 20,000 or 100,000 naive CD8 T cells was split into five aliquots, four of which were sequenced. The study was a methods study using CD8 T cells to benchmark molecular-identifier clustering-based TCR repertoire sequencing (MIDCIRS) and TCR RNA copy counting. What the work shows at the level of the full study, not this receptor alone: The sizes of highly expanded clones could end up underestimated when identical TCR molecules share a barcode. In CMV-specific effector cells, clones with more than 20 RNA copies contained over 98% of molecules, whereas in naive cells such clones contained under 1% of molecules. When barcode sub-clustering was left out, chimeric consensus sequences inflated TCR diversity, with chimeras reaching as high as 47%. Modeling indicated approximately 3.2 TCR RNA copies recovered per cell, compared with 9.5 to 10 by digital PCR, which implies a capture efficiency of 25% to 35%. Naive libraries contained spiked-in Jurkat TCR RNA (around eleven copies' worth), which is not part of the donor repertoire. Spiked-in Jurkat TCR RNA equivalent to a single cell was reported to be detectable even among over 800,000 naive CD8 T cells.

Libraries of naive CD8 T cells were built from around 20,000 to 990,000 sorted cells, with 10%, 30% or 50% of the purified RNA used. Naive CD8 T cells, defined as CD8+CD4-CCR7+CD45RA+, were FACS-sorted into RLT Plus buffer on a BD FACSAria II. To test detection sensitivity, Jurkat RNA equal to under 13 TCR copies was added to samples of about 20,000-1,000,000 naive CD8 T cells. CD8 T cells were enriched with RosetteSep CD8+ T Cell Enrichment Cocktail and Ficoll-Paque, followed by ACK red cell lysis. To note about this clonotype: This receptor's antigen is unknown. Base qualities were left out, and no much larger clone turns up one base away.

The CDR3 starts with the cysteine, ends with the phenylalanine, and has 16 residues. This entry keeps only the CDR3 DNA: 48 bases, framed from base 1. Ends trimmed: V by 8 bases, J by 10 bases; bases unmatched to a gene: 18. To prepare the library, PCR was applied. Sequencing took place on an Illumina HiSeq 4000. Bulk TCR libraries were generated as previously described, with the TCR primers listed in Table S5 used. The Qiagen AllPrep DNA/RNA kit was used to purify total RNA. Before analysis, reads from multiple sequencing runs of one library were combined. Under the source paper's analysis protocol: Reads were retained only if the reads had an exact TCR constant sequence, and the retained reads were trimmed to 150 nt and grouped according to their 12-nt molecular barcodes. Reads within each barcode group were sub-clustered using a 15% Levenshtein threshold, and quality-weighted consensus sequences were constructed for each RNA molecule. Non-functional sequences were filtered out, along with any lower-count sequence sitting one edit away from another sequence. On the basis of fitting two negative binomial distributions, barcode sub-clusters with fewer than 20% of the maximum read count were discarded. Starting from the raw public reads, TCRdb applied fastp trimming at Q25, assembled clones with MiXCR and retained in-frame beta chains. Identical CDR3 proteins give one entry, which carries the most common genes and DNA. TCRdb's processing, not the authors', yielded these V and J calls. In this sample the table shows 65,000 or so distinct CDR3 sequences, around a sixth of which occur a single time. The ten largest clones capture roughly 1.4% of the sample.

The rearrangement combines TRBV5-3 with TRBJ2-1, with 10 bases matching TRBD2. TRBV5-3 belongs to the ORF category, with a function that is uncertain. Source material: naive CD8+ T cells from blood, with Jurkat cell RNA spiked in. In light of the paper, this sample's cell subset or site label describes: FACS-sorted CD8+CD4-CCR7+CD45RA+ naive T cells. This clonotype was obtained from a human donor in good health. Some libraries in this study had Jurkat cell RNA spiked in. The CDR3 protein is CASIPGGSGRAEEQFF. The nucleotides read TGTGCCAGCATCCCAGGTGGGAGCGGGAGGGCCGAGGAGCAGTTCTTC.